A selection of T cell receptor beta chains follows, all from one sample in a study of control samples from healthy donors and cancer patients. Repertoires were generated with immunoSEQ multiplex PCR, while TCRdb's copy carries only in-frame clones and drops some. The table has some 120,000 clones, more than 70% seen once. Sequenced sample: blood. These receptors came from a man aged 50 to 60 in good health. CDR3s include the opening cysteine and the closing phenylalanine or tryptophan. The D gene is left open where the match is weak.

v_call: TRBV5-1
d_call: TRBD1
j_call: TRBJ2-7
cdr3_nt: TGCGCCAGCAGCTTGCTTACCGGACAGGGGGCCTACGAGCAGTACTTC
cdr3_aa: CASSLLTGQGAYEQYF

v_call: TRBV5-1
d_call: TRBD1
j_call: TRBJ1-2
cdr3_nt: TGCGCCAGCAGCGGCGGACAGGGGGCAAGTGGCTACACCTTC
cdr3_aa: CASSGGQGASGYTF

v_call: TRBV5-1
d_call: .
j_call: TRBJ1-2
cdr3_nt: TGCGCCAGCAGGTCAACCAGGGACCTAGGTGGCTACACCTTC
cdr3_aa: CASRSTRDLGGYTF

v_call: TRBV6-1
d_call: .
j_call: TRBJ1-3
cdr3_nt: TGTGCCAGCAGTGAGCTAGGAACAACACCGCTCAGCACCATATATTTT
cdr3_aa: CASSELGTTPLSTIYF

v_call: TRBV28
d_call: TRBD1
j_call: TRBJ2-5
cdr3_nt: TGTGCCAGCAGTTTAGTAACCGTAGACAGGGGGCAGGAGACCCAGTACTTC
cdr3_aa: CASSLVTVDRGQETQYF

v_call: TRBV4-2
d_call: TRBD2
j_call: TRBJ2-1
cdr3_nt: TGTGCCAGCAGCCAGACCCGCGGGGGGTATTACAATGAGCAGTTCTTC
cdr3_aa: CASSQTRGGYYNEQFF

v_call: TRBV6-5
d_call: .
j_call: TRBJ1-2
cdr3_nt: TGTGCCAGCAGTTATGGGCTAGCAACCAACTATGGCTACACCTTC
cdr3_aa: CASSYGLATNYGYTF

v_call: TRBV4-3
d_call: .
j_call: TRBJ1-1
cdr3_nt: TGCGCCAGCAGCCAAGAGCCAATAGGTCAAAGAGGTGAAGCTTTCTTT
cdr3_aa: CASSQEPIGQRGEAFF

v_call: TRBV2
d_call: .
j_call: TRBJ1-5
cdr3_nt: TGTGCCAGCAGGGGCAGTAATCAGCCCCAGCATTTT
cdr3_aa: CASRGSNQPQHF

v_call: TRBV9
d_call: .
j_call: TRBJ2-1
cdr3_nt: TGTGCCAGCAGCGTGAGTTTGAATGAGCAGTTCTTC
cdr3_aa: CASSVSLNEQFF

v_call: TRBV5-4
d_call: .
j_call: TRBJ2-7
cdr3_nt: TGTGCCAGCAGCTTGAACTGGGTGGGTGAGCAGTACTTC
cdr3_aa: CASSLNWVGEQYF